Following are 27 T cell receptor beta chains from one sample sequenced in a study of T cell responses to AZD1222 COVID-19 vaccine. Data came from immunoSEQ multiplex PCR; TCRdb stores just in-frame clones and leaves some out. The data hold about 150,000 clones, with 70% to 90% observed a single time. The specimen comprised peripheral blood, sampled on day 0 of AZD1222 vaccination. These receptors were obtained from an adult in good health.

V usage is TRBV7-9 and J usage is TRBJ1-2; no reliable D call. CDR1 is SEHNR and CDR2 is FQNEAQ in the germline V gene (reference sequence). V was shortened by 5 bases and J by 4 bases, with 14 bases between the two germline ends. There are 14 residues in the CDR3. The CDR3 loop is CASSRVGLFYGYTF. The CDR3 DNA sequence: TGTGCCAGCAGCCGAGTTGGTCTCTTCTATGGCTACACCTTC.

V is TRBV7-9 and J is TRBJ1-6, with D possibly being TRBD1 (5 bases). CDR3 length equals 14 residues. Trimming pared 2 bases from V and 5 bases from J, leaving 7 bases between. Germline values: CDR1 SEHNR, CDR2 FQNEAQ (reference sequence). The chain's CDR3 is CASSLRGNNSPLHF. CDR3 sequence (DNA): TGTGCCAGCAGCTTAAGGGGAAATAATTCACCCCTCCACTTT.

The chain joins TRBV28 to TRBJ2-1, with 9 bases aligning to TRBD2. The CDR3 has 15 amino acids. Germline V gene lookup returns CDR1 MDHEN and CDR2 SYDVKM. Unmatched junction bases numbered 9, after V lost 5 bases and J lost 7 bases. The CDR3 region has the DNA TGTGCCAGCAGTCCCCCGGCGGGGGGGAGAAATGAGCAGTTCTTC. Translating it yields CASSPPAGGRNEQFF.

CDR3 coding DNA: TGTGCCTGGAGTATCCAGTCCGGTGGCTACACCTTC. Residues: CAWSIQSGGYTF. This chain links TRBV30 with TRBJ1-2; D not certain. The CDR3 contains 12 residues. Trimming removed 2 bases at V and 7 bases at J, with 11 bases between. Germline CDR1 GTSNPN, CDR2 SVGIG (reference sequence). The full variable domain, rest sourced from reference TRBV30 and TRBJ1-2, is SQTIHQWPATLVQPVGSPLSLECTVEGTSNPNLYWYRQAAGRGLQLLFYSVGIGQISSEVPQNLSASRPQDRQFILSSKKLLLSDSGFYLCAWSIQSGGYTFGSGTRLTVV.

This chain's CDR3 is CASIPGQGHQPQHF. CDR3 coding DNA: TGTGCCAGTATCCCGGGACAGGGACATCAGCCCCAGCATTTT. The genes are TRBV19 and TRBJ1-5; 9 bases fit TRBD1. This CDR3 comprises 14 residues. V dropped 7 bases and J dropped 5; count of bases not matched to a gene: 6. Per the germline V gene, CDR1 is LNHDA and CDR2 is SQIVND (reference sequence).

In its sample, this clone was seen a few times. The chain uses TRBV12-3 or TRBV12-4 and TRBJ1-2; 8 nucleotides match TRBD1. The CDR3 extends over 13 amino acids. V lost 6 bases, J lost 7 bases, and 7 bases stayed unmatched. CDR3 amino acids: CASRRTGSGGYTF. The CDR3 region has the DNA TGTGCCAGCAGACGGACAGGGTCCGGTGGCTACACCTTC.

The chain joins TRBV6-4 to TRBJ1-2; perhaps TRBD1 as D (6 bases). The germline CDR1 and CDR2 sequences are MRHNA and SNTAGT. The V gene lost 3 bases and the J gene lost 5 bases, with 13 bases spanning the gap. The CDR3 sequence is 14 residues long. CDR3 nucleotides: TGTGCCAGCAGTGAGACGGACAGTCATTATGGCTACACCTTC. Amino acid sequence: CASSETDSHYGYTF.

CDR3 amino acids: CASSQVDSQYEQYF. In nucleotides, the CDR3 is TGTGCCAGCAGCCAAGTGGACAGTCAGTACGAGCAGTACTTC. The rearrangement uses TRBV3-1 (or the pseudogene TRBV3-2) and TRBJ2-7; a weak D match, TRBD1 (6 bases). The CDR3 is 14 amino acids. V shed 1 base and J shed 4 bases, with 11 bases lying between them. Looked up from germline, CDR1 is LGHDT and CDR2 is YNNKEL (reference sequence).

This clone was counted once. This chain uses TRBV19 with TRBJ2-7; the D gene is possibly TRBD1 (7 bases). Trimming pared 7 bases from V and 2 bases from J, leaving 15 bases between. This CDR3 contains 14 residues. CDR1 and CDR2 (germline): LNHDA, SQIVND (reference sequence). CDR3 coding DNA: TGTGCCAGTACAGGGGGGACGGGTACCTACGAGCAGTACTTC. Residues: CASTGGTGTYEQYF.

The chain combines TRBV12-5 with TRBJ2-1; D is uncertain. CDR1 and CDR2 from the germline V gene are LGHNT and FRNRAP. CDR3 length: 15 residues. The ends were cut back, 0 bases at V and 9 bases at J, with 15 bases in the middle. The CDR3 DNA is TGTGCTAGTGGTTTGGTGATAGGCTCTCTGGGTGAGCAGTTCTTC. Translating it yields CASGLVIGSLGEQFF.

This chain uses TRBV5-6 with TRBJ1-2, with D unclear. The CDR3 spans 13 residues. CDR1 is SGHDT and CDR2 is YYEEEE in the germline V gene. The V and J ends lost 0 bases and 7 bases respectively, with 10 bases between them. The DNA for the CDR3 is TGTGCCAGCAGCTTGGTAGGTTTAACTGGCTACACCTTC. Translated: CASSLVGLTGYTF.

The chain recombines TRBV5-1 with TRBJ1-2, with D uncertain. Deletions cut 0 bases from V and 4 bases from J, with 10 bases between. Per germline, CDR1 SGHRS and CDR2 YFSETQ. This CDR3 contains 14 residues. The CDR3 loop is CASSLVSGAYGYTF. DNA of the CDR3: TGCGCCAGCAGCTTGGTTTCGGGTGCCTATGGCTACACCTTC.

V usage is TRBV30 and J usage is TRBJ2-3; D is ambiguous. Germline CDR1 is GTSNPN and CDR2 is SVGIG (reference sequence). The V and J ends lost 0 bases and 4 bases respectively, with 11 bases between them. This CDR3 has 14 residues. CDR3 nucleotides: TGTGCCTGGAGTGTCGGTATTCGGGCAGATACGCAGTATTTT. Its translation is CAWSVGIRADTQYF.

The CDR3 DNA is TGTGCCAGCAGTGCCCGGGACAGGGTTTACAATGAGCAGTTCTTC. Its protein product is CASSARDRVYNEQFF. The chain links TRBV6-4 to TRBJ2-1; 9 positions agree with TRBD1. Trimming cost V 4 bases and J 4 bases; bases outside gene matches: 5. CDR1 MRHNA and CDR2 SNTAGT come from the germline V gene. The CDR3 contains 15 residues.

The chain has TRBV3-1 (or the pseudogene TRBV3-2) and TRBJ1-4, with 7 positions matching TRBD1. This CDR3 is 14 amino acids long. Germline V gene lookup returns CDR1 LGHDT and CDR2 YNNKEL (reference sequence). V gave up 4 bases and J gave up 8 bases; unmatched junction bases: 7. The CDR3 sequence is CASSPQGGREKLFF. The CDR3 DNA is TGTGCCAGCAGCCCCCAGGGGGGGAGGGAAAAACTGTTTTTT.

This clone was seen more than once but under ten times. The V and J genes are TRBV4-1 and TRBJ2-2; D possibly matches TRBD1 or TRBD2 (6 bases each). The germline V gene encodes CDR1 MGHRA and CDR2 YSYEKL. The CDR3 runs 15 residues. Trimming stripped 5 bases from V and 4 bases from J, with 14 bases between. Written as DNA, the CDR3 is TGCGCCAGCAGCACCGAAGGGGGGCCCACCGGGGAGCTGTTTTTT. Translating it yields CASSTEGGPTGELFF.

This clone has a handful of counts. The CDR3 protein is CASSPGGRDSNQPQHF. The CDR3 DNA sequence: TGTGCCAGCAGCCCGGGGGGGCGGGATAGCAATCAGCCCCAGCATTTT. This chain links TRBV5-4 with TRBJ1-5; possible D gene TRBD1, 6 bases. The V end was cut by 4 bases, the J end by 0 bases, with 14 bases between. Germline CDR1 and CDR2: SGHNT and YYREEE (reference sequence). The CDR3 is 16 amino acids.

This clone was detected once. The genes are TRBV28 and TRBJ2-5; unclear D gene. V shed 2 bases and J shed 4 bases, with 8 bases lying between them. The CDR3 totals 13 residues. Germline-derived CDR1 and CDR2 are MDHEN and SYDVKM. For the CDR3, the DNA is TGTGCCAGCAGTTTAGGGTTTGTAGAGACCCAGTACTTC. It yields the protein CASSLGFVETQYF.

The rearrangement joins TRBV19 to TRBJ1-2; 8 bases fit TRBD1. The V segment lost 7 bases and the J segment 6 bases; nucleotides outside the gene matches: 19. This CDR3 comprises 17 residues. Germline V gives CDR1 LNHDA, CDR2 SQIVND (reference sequence). The CDR3 is CASNGLPDRVISHGYTF. In DNA form, the CDR3 reads TGTGCCAGTAATGGGCTCCCGGACAGGGTAATATCGCATGGCTACACCTTC. Supplemented by reference TRBV19 and TRBJ1-2, the full variable domain reads DGGITQSPKYLFRKEGQNVTLSCEQNLNHDAMYWYRQDPGQGLRLIYYSQIVNDFQKGDIAEGYSVSREKKESFPLTVTSAQKNPTAFYLCASNGLPDRVISHGYTFGSGTRLTVV.

The chain employs TRBV5-1 and TRBJ1-3; 7 bases are shared with TRBD1. CDR1 is SGHRS, CDR2 YFSETQ, per germline. J was trimmed by 0 bases and V by 5 bases; bases with no gene match: 5. The CDR3 has 15 amino acids. CDR3 sequence: CASSSTGVSGNTIYF. DNA of the CDR3: TGCGCCAGCAGTTCAACAGGGGTCTCTGGAAACACCATATATTTT.

V and J are TRBV18 and TRBJ2-7; TRBD1 matches at 9 bases. Germline assignment: CDR1 KGHSH and CDR2 LQKENI. The CDR3 contains 14 residues. With 3 bases clipped from V and 4 bases from J, the junction kept 4 bases outside the gene matches. The CDR3 spells CASSPGTGKYEQYF. For the CDR3, the DNA is TGTGCCAGCTCACCGGGGACAGGGAAGTACGAGCAGTACTTC. Complete variable domain (other parts from reference TRBV18 and TRBJ2-7): NAGVMQNPRHLVRRRGQEARLRCSPMKGHSHVYWYRQLPEEGLKFMVYLQKENIIDESGMPKERFSAEFPKEGPSILRIQQVVRGDSAAYFCASSPGTGKYEQYFGPGTRLTVT.

The chain combines TRBV5-6 with TRBJ2-1, with D possibly matching TRBD2 (6 bases). In germline, CDR1 is SGHDT, CDR2 YYEEEE. The CDR3 length is 13 residues. The V end lost 4 bases, the J end lost 10 bases, and 15 bases lay between the germline ends. The CDR3 bases are TGTGCCAGCAGCGGTGGCGGGGAGTGGGAGCAGTTCTTC. Translating gives CASSGGGEWEQFF.

Of note for this clone: Different DNA sequences within this sample yield the same CDR3. In DNA, the CDR3 is TGTGCCAGCAGTTTGGGGGATGGCTACACCTTC. Amino acids: CASSLGDGYTF. The chain couples TRBV12-3 or TRBV12-4 to TRBJ1-2, with D maybe TRBD1 (5 bases). The CDR3 runs to 11 residues. V lost 3 bases, J lost 6 bases, and 5 bases lay in between.

This rearrangement joins TRBV6-5 to TRBJ1-2, with no clear D. CDR3 length: 13 amino acids. V was shortened by 4 bases and J by 7 bases, with 13 bases between the two germline ends. Germline CDR1 and CDR2: MNHEY and SVGAGI. The CDR3 coding sequence is TGTGCCAGCAGTTTATCGGGGAATCGTGGCTACACCTTC. Its translation: CASSLSGNRGYTF.

This clone was detected many times. This sample includes further DNA sequences coding for the same CDR3. The gene calls are TRBV10-2 and TRBJ1-1; D is uncertain. V lost 0 bases and J 0 bases, leaving 8 bases between the germline ends. CDR1 WSHSY and CDR2 SAAADI come from the germline V gene. The CDR3 is 15 amino acids. The DNA of the CDR3 is TGCGCCAGCAGTGAGTCACGCGGGATGAACACTGAAGCTTTCTTT. This gives the protein CASSESRGMNTEAFF.

The chain employs TRBV27 and TRBJ1-5; D may be TRBD1 (5 bases). The CDR3 runs 14 residues. CDR1 MNHEY and CDR2 SMNVEV come from the germline V gene (reference sequence). V was trimmed by 2 bases and J by 3 bases, leaving 8 bases between them. The CDR3 here is CASSLEGPNQPQHF. The DNA of the CDR3 is TGTGCCAGCAGTTTAGAGGGGCCCAATCAGCCCCAGCATTTT.

The J gene is TRBJ1-2, the V gene TRBV6-5, with TRBD1 identical over 7 bases. The trim removed 5 bases at V and 8 bases at J, leaving 8 bases unmatched. Germline CDR1 reads MNHEY; CDR2 reads SVGAGI. The length of the CDR3 is 13 residues. CDR3 amino acids: CASSPHRGRGYTF. For the CDR3, the DNA is TGTGCCAGCAGTCCCCACAGGGGCCGCGGCTACACCTTC.